This TCR beta chain came from a study of blood T cell repertoires in COVID-19 (dated by TCRdb to the early 2020s). About the full investigation: The collaborator samples originated in the United States, Italy and Spain and spanned the acute and convalescent phases of COVID-19. The material from the prospective study consisted of cDNA or gDNA derived from T cells, B-cell-depleted T cells, or PBMCs. The dataset comprised deeply sampled blood TCRbeta repertoires from subjects exposed to, actively infected with, or recovered from COVID-19. The repertoires were released in a freely available public database meant as a resource for research on the immune response to SARS-CoV-2. The samples were drawn from two sources: the first 160 participants of the ongoing ImmuneRACE study, and 1,000 to 1,500 subjects contributed by 6 global collaborators. The sample metadata nearly always contained a de-identified subject ID, COVID-19 status, age in years and sex. Where available, HLA class I and class II types were obtained from metadata supplied by the sample provider rather than from assay-based typing.

Here V drops 4 bases and J drops 8 bases, and the junction holds 12 bases not matched to any gene. The germline V gene provides CDR1 SGDLS and CDR2 YYNGEE. The CDR3 measures 15 amino acids from cysteine to phenylalanine. CDR3 DNA only is kept here, 45 bases in frame from base 1. What the work shows at the level of the full study, not this receptor alone: How much clinical and demographic metadata was included differed by source and by participant, and the metadata was provided uncurated.

Collaborating institutions collected whole blood in K2EDTA tubes following their own protocols. For TCRbeta analysis, collaborators shipped samples in one of three forms: frozen whole blood, isolated PBMCs, or DNA extracted from either of those sample types. Points on this clone: Its binding antigen is unknown. No qualities accompany the bases; no much larger clone lies one base away.

The immunoSEQ Assay, a bias-controlled multiplex PCR, was used to amplify TCRbeta CDR3 regions from genomic DNA. Per the source publication's procedure: Nucleated cell counts per sample were estimated from amplification of reference gene primers within the assay. Sequence reads were collapsed and filtered to measure the absolute abundance of every unique TCRbeta CDR3 rearrangement. For each sample, productive Simpson clonality was calculated by taking the square root of Simpson's diversity index across productive rearrangements. TCRdb limited this immuneACCESS table to in-frame rearrangements with V and J called. A share of clones is missing; checked studies link under half to unresolved V genes, and the rest is unexplained. That table furnishes V, J and clone size, whereas the DNA furnished D and trimming. This sample has 95,000 to 150,000 clones in its table, and roughly 70% of those were observed once. The ten largest clones represent more than 0.8% of the sample.

Sequencing used peripheral blood. This receptor was obtained from a human donor with acute or convalescent COVID-19. The donor label of this sample is uncertain. The chain couples TRBV9 to TRBJ1-2; TRBD1 aligns with 9 central bases. The DNA is as follows: TGTGCCAGCAGCAAAAACATGGACAGGGGATACGGCTACACCTTC. Its coded protein is CASSKNMDRGYGYTF.